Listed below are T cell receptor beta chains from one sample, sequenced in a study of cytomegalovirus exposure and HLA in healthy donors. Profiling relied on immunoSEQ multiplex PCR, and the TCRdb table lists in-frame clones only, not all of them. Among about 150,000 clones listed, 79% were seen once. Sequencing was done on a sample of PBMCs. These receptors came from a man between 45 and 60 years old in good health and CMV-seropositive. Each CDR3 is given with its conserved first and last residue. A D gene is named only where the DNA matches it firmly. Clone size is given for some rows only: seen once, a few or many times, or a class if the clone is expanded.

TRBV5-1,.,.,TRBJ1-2,TGCGCCAGCAGCTTGGGGCAGGACTATGGCTACACCTTC,CASSLGQDYGYTF
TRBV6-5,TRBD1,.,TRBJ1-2,TGTGCCAGCAGTTCAATAGGGACAGCTTATGGCTACACCTTC,CASSSIGTAYGYTF
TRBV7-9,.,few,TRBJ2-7,TGTGCCAGCAGCTTAGAGTTTGGGCTGGAGCAGTACTTC,CASSLEFGLEQYF
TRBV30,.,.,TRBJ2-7,TGTGCCTGGAGTGTAGGAGGGAGCCTAGGGTACGAGCAGTACTTC,CAWSVGGSLGYEQYF
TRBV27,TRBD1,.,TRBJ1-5,TGTGCCAGCAGGGCACAGGGGGCGGCGGGCAATCAGCCCCAGCATTTT,CASRAQGAAGNQPQHF
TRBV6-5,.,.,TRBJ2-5,TGTGCCAGCAGTTACTCGGCCAGGGGAGAGACCCAGTACTTC,CASSYSARGETQYF
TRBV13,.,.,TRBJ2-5,TGTGCCAGCAGCTTCGGCACTAGCCCAGAGACCCAGTACTTC,CASSFGTSPETQYF
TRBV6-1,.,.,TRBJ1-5,TGTGCCAGCAGTGAAAGGCAGGGACTAGCCGGGCAGCCCCAGCATTTT,CASSERQGLAGQPQHF
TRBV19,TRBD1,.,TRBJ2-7,TGTGCCAGTAGTAAGGGTCTGGGACAGGGAACCTACGAGCAGTACTTC,CASSKGLGQGTYEQYF
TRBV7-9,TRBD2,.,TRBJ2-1,TGTGCCAGCAGCTTAACTAGCGGGAATTCCTACAATGAGCAGTTCTTC,CASSLTSGNSYNEQFF
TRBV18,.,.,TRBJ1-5,TGTGCCAGCTCACAGGACAGCGATAATCAGCCCCAGCATTTT,CASSQDSDNQPQHF
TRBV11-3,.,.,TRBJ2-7,TGTGCCAGCAGCCACACAGTTCCCTACGAGCAGTACTTC,CASSHTVPYEQYF
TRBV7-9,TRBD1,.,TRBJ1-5,TGTTCCAGCAGCCGAGACAGGGAACAGCCCCAGCATTTT,CSSSRDREQPQHF
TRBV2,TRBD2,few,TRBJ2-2,TGTGCCAGCAGTTCGGGACTAGCGGGAGGAGGGACCGGGGAGCTGTTTTTT,CASSSGLAGGGTGELFF
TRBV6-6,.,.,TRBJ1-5,TGTGCCAGCAGCCACAATGGCAATCAGCCCCAGCATTTT,CASSHNGNQPQHF
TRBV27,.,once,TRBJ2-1,TGTGCCAGCAGTTTATCGAAGGGGGATGAGCAGTTCTTC,CASSLSKGDEQFF
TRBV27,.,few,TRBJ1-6,TGTGCCAGCAGATCGGGGAGTGATAGTTCACCCCTCCACTTT,CASRSGSDSSPLHF
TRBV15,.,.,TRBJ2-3,TGTGCCACCAGCAGAGACCTGACAGATACGCAGTATTTT,CATSRDLTDTQYF
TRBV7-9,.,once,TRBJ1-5,TGTTCCAGCAGCTTAAATGTCGGTGTTCAGCCCCAGCATTTT,CSSSLNVGVQPQHF
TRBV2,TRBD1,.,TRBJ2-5,TGTGCCAGCAGCGTGGGGACAGAATACAAGCAGTACTTC,CASSVGTEYKQYF
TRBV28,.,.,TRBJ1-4,TGTGCCAGCAGTGGGTCAACAGCCAACTCGCGCGAAAAACTGTTTTTT,CASSGSTANSREKLFF
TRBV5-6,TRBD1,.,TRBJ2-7,TGTGCCAGCAGCTTGTTACAGGGGGTATACGAGCAGTACTTC,CASSLLQGVYEQYF
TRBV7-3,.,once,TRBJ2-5,TGTGCCAGCAGCTTGGGAACGACAGGCTCTGGAGAGACCCAGTACTTC,CASSLGTTGSGETQYF
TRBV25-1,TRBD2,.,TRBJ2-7,TGTGCCAGCAGTGGCCGAAATAGCGGGAGAATCAACGAGCAGTACTTC,CASSGRNSGRINEQYF
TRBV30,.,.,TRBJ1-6,TGTGCCTGGAGTGTTGGGGCATCACCCCTCCACTTT,CAWSVGASPLHF
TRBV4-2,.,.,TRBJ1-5,TGTGCCAGCAGCCAACTGCAGGGGAATCAGCCCCAGCATTTT,CASSQLQGNQPQHF
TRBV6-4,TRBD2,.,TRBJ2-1,TGTGCCAGCAGCTTGACTAGCGGGAGCGTAAATGAGCAGTTCTTC,CASSLTSGSVNEQFF
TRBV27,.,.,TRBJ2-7,TGTGCCAGCAGCGGGAGCCCCTACGAGCAGTACTTC,CASSGSPYEQYF
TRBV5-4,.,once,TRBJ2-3,TGTGCCAGCAGCTTGGACTTTCGCACAGATACGCAGTATTTT,CASSLDFRTDTQYF